The next 4 T cell receptor beta chains were all read from a single sample in a study of patients with pleural tuberculosis. Each CDR3 protein gets one entry after TCRdb re-called the reads with MiXCR. The sample lists about 50,000 distinct CDR3 sequences; approximately 7.5% were seen once. All receptors come from a human donor with pleural tuberculosis.

This clonotype was seen more than once but under ten times. The CDR3 protein is CASSKDRTTDGTQYF. The CDR3 DNA reads as TGTGCCAGTAGTAAAGATAGGACTACGGATGGGACCCAGTACTTC. This chain connects TRBV19 to TRBJ2-5; D perhaps matches TRBD2 (6 bases). The CDR3 has 15 amino acids. Trimming took off 4 bases at V and 7 bases at J, with 19 bases between the two ends. The germline V gene encodes CDR1 LNHDA and CDR2 SQIVND (reference sequence).

The table lists this clonotype with many counts. The genes are TRBV6-7 and TRBJ1-1; no firm D call. TRBV6-7 is annotated as an ORF whose role is uncertain. V was pared by 8 bases and J by 5 bases, with 12 bases between. CDR3 length equals 12 residues. CDR3: CASEKTSTEAFF. CDR3 coding DNA: TGTGCCAGCGAAAAAACGTCGACTGAAGCTTTCTTT.

This clonotype was found a few times. This chain links TRBV20-1 with TRBJ2-5; 7 bases are a match to TRBD2. V shed 4 bases, J shed 2 bases, and the junction held 10 bases outside the gene matches. Germline lookup yields CDR1 DFQATT and CDR2 SNEGSKA (reference sequence). The CDR3 consists of 15 residues. The CDR3 sequence is CSAIPTRESQETQYF. The CDR3 DNA reads as TGCAGTGCTATCCCAACGCGGGAGTCGCAAGAGACCCAGTACTTC.

This clonotype was observed many times. The chain links TRBV11-2 to TRBJ1-5, with 9 positions matching TRBD1. This CDR3 has 15 residues. Germline V gives CDR1 SGHAT, CDR2 FQNNGV. The ends lost 1 base at V and 6 bases at J; junction bases unmatched: 4. CDR3 nucleotide sequence: TGTGCCAGCAGCTTAGTCGGGACAGGGTTTCAGCCCCAGCATTTT. Translating it yields CASSLVGTGFQPQHF.